The 16 T cell receptor beta chains below come from one sample, sequenced in a study of blood T cell repertoires in COVID-19. The protocol was immunoSEQ multiplex PCR, while the TCRdb copy is restricted to in-frame clones and leaves out a portion. The sample has around 620,000 clones; 85% to 90% are singletons. The sequencing input was peripheral blood. The receptors originated from a woman between 18 and 29 years old with acute or convalescent COVID-19.

The chain links TRBV4-3 to TRBJ2-2; D is undetermined. Between the trimmed V and J ends, which lost 4 bases and 1 base, there was a span of 16 bases. From germline, CDR1 is LGHNA and CDR2 YSLEER. The CDR3 runs to 17 residues. The CDR3 DNA sequence: TGCGCCAGCAGCCCTTCCCCAAATCACTGGAACACCGGGGAGCTGTTTTTT. It encodes CASSPSPNHWNTGELFF.

The chain carries TRBV24-1 and TRBJ1-5, with a tentative D call TRBD1 (6 bases). Trimming cost V 5 bases and J 12 bases, with 25 bases left between them. In germline, CDR1 is KGHDR, CDR2 SFDVKD. The CDR3 covers 16 residues. The CDR3 bases are TGTGCCACCAGTGGGGGACCCGAGGCCGGGACACACGACCAGCATTTT. This codes for CATSGGPEAGTHDQHF.

V usage is TRBV25-1 and J usage is TRBJ1-1, with TRBD1 matching over 7 bases. With 6 bases clipped from V and 0 bases from J, the junction kept 4 bases outside the gene matches. The CDR3 is made up of 14 amino acids. Germline V gene sequence: CDR1 MGHDK, CDR2 SYGVNS. The CDR3 region is CASRTGQVNTEAFF. The CDR3 nucleotides are TGTGCCAGCAGGACAGGACAGGTGAACACTGAAGCTTTCTTT.

This chain connects TRBV9 to TRBJ2-1, with 11 bases identical to TRBD2. The trim removed 0 bases at V and 6 bases at J, leaving 5 bases unmatched. The CDR3 spans 16 residues. Germline loops: CDR1 SGDLS, CDR2 YYNGEE. The CDR3 here is CASSVEVSGGANEQFF. The CDR3 DNA reads TGTGCCAGCAGCGTAGAGGTTAGCGGGGGGGCCAATGAGCAGTTCTTC.

The CDR3 sequence: CASGAEPRLQYF. In DNA form, the CDR3 reads TGCGCCAGTGGGGCTGAGCCACGGCTTCAGTACTTC. The chain recombines TRBV10-1 with TRBJ2-4; weak D call: TRBD1 (5 bases). This CDR3 is built from 12 residues. Trimming took off 9 bases at V and 11 bases at J, with 17 bases between the two ends. Germline loops: CDR1 WNHNN, CDR2 SYGVQD (reference sequence).

This chain uses TRBV3-1 (or the pseudogene TRBV3-2) with TRBJ2-1; TRBD1 agrees at 7 bases. CDR3 length equals 13 residues. V was pared by 4 bases and J by 6 bases, with 3 bases of the junction left unmatched. Germline CDR1 and CDR2: LGHDT and YNNKEL (reference sequence). CDR3 nucleotides: TGTGCCAGCAGCCCGGGACAGAGCAATGAGCAGTTCTTC. This encodes CASSPGQSNEQFF.

J is TRBJ1-4 and V is TRBV14, with 7 bases aligning to TRBD1. The junction had 5 bases not matched to a gene; V was cut back by 2 bases and J by 5 bases. The CDR3 extends over 15 amino acids. Per germline, CDR1 SGHDN and CDR2 FVKESK. CDR3 sequence reads: CASSQIRGKNEKLFF. CDR3 bases: TGTGCCAGCAGCCAAATCAGGGGGAAGAATGAAAAACTGTTTTTT.

The rearrangement uses TRBV15 and TRBJ1-3; 8 bases are shared with TRBD1. CDR1 is LNHNV and CDR2 is YYDKDF in the germline V gene (reference sequence). Trimming at V came to 0 bases and at J to 2 bases, leaving 9 bases not matched to a gene. This CDR3 comprises 18 residues. CDR3 in amino acids: CATSRDLGAGGTGNTIYF. DNA of the CDR3: TGTGCCACCAGCAGAGATCTAGGGGCAGGGGGCACTGGAAACACCATATATTTT.

J is TRBJ1-1 and V is TRBV3-1 (or the pseudogene TRBV3-2); D is unclear. Germline CDR1 is LGHDT and CDR2 is YNNKEL (reference sequence). Trimming left V 5 bases short and J 1 base short, with 11 bases between. The length of the CDR3 is 14 residues. The CDR3: CASSIQTKNTEAFF. The CDR3 DNA follows: TGTGCCAGCAGCATTCAGACAAAGAACACTGAAGCTTTCTTT.

V gene TRBV4-3 combines with J gene TRBJ1-6; D is unresolved. V lost 5 bases, J lost 7 bases, and 9 bases lay in between. The CDR3 extends over 13 amino acids. The V gene's germline CDR1 is LGHNA and CDR2 YSLEER. DNA for the CDR3: TGCGCCAGCAGCTCGACGGGAAATTCACCCCTCCACTTT. Protein: CASSSTGNSPLHF.

The V call is TRBV6-4, the J call TRBJ1-2; 7 bases map to TRBD1. CDR1 and CDR2 (germline): MRHNA, SNTAGT. The trim removed 4 bases at V and 0 bases at J, leaving 5 bases unmatched. The CDR3 extends over 15 amino acids. The CDR3 DNA reads TGTGCCAGCAGTGCCGGGACAGATACTAACTATGGCTACACCTTC. This sequence encodes CASSAGTDTNYGYTF.

V usage is TRBV6-5 and J usage is TRBJ1-1; no reliable D call. Germline V gene lookup returns CDR1 MNHEY and CDR2 SVGAGI. V lost 8 bases, J lost 0 bases, and 4 bases lay in between. The CDR3 runs to 11 residues. CDR3: CASLMNTEAFF. The CDR3 DNA sequence: TGTGCCAGCCTAATGAACACTGAAGCTTTCTTT.

The J gene is TRBJ1-3, the V gene TRBV12-5; 7 positions match TRBD1. The trim removed 5 bases at V and 4 bases at J, leaving 8 bases unmatched. This CDR3 has 15 residues. CDR1 is LGHNT and CDR2 is FRNRAP in the germline V gene. CDR3 sequence reads: CASGRNRGCGNTIYF. CDR3 DNA: TGTGCTAGTGGTCGGAACAGGGGCTGCGGAAACACCATATATTTT. Using reference TRBV12-5 and TRBJ1-3 for the parts outside the CDR3, the full variable domain is DARVTQTPRHKVTEMGQEVTMRCQPILGHNTVFWYRQTMMQGLELLAYFRNRAPLDDSGMPKDRFSAEMPDATLATLKIQPSEPRDSAVYFCASGRNRGCGNTIYFGEGSWLTVV.

The rearrangement links TRBV13 to TRBJ2-3; D is uncertain. V lost 4 bases to trimming and J lost 7 bases, with 15 bases between them. CDR3 length: 14 amino acids. Germline CDR1 is PRHDT and CDR2 is FYEKMQ (reference sequence). The CDR3 DNA follows: TGTGCCAGCAGCTCAGGAGACTCGCAGTATACGCAGTATTTT. Its protein product is CASSSGDSQYTQYF.

V is TRBV6-5 and J is TRBJ2-7, with TRBD2 identical over 9 bases. The junction had 6 bases not matched to a gene; V was cut back by 4 bases and J by 2 bases. CDR1 MNHEY and CDR2 SVGAGI come from the germline V gene. The CDR3 is 15 residues long. CDR3 bases: TGTGCCAGCAGTTCCGGACTAGCGCGGACCTACGAGCAGTACTTC. It specifies CASSSGLARTYEQYF.

V usage is TRBV4-3 and J usage is TRBJ2-1, with D possibly TRBD1 on 6 matching bases. V was clipped by 0 bases and J by 9 bases, with 24 bases between them. Per germline, CDR1 LGHNA and CDR2 YSLEER. The CDR3 is made up of 18 amino acids. In nucleotides, the CDR3 is TGCGCCAGCAGCCAAGATCGACCGGACAGAGTTGGAGCCGCTGAGCAGTTCTTC. Encoded protein: CASSQDRPDRVGAAEQFF.